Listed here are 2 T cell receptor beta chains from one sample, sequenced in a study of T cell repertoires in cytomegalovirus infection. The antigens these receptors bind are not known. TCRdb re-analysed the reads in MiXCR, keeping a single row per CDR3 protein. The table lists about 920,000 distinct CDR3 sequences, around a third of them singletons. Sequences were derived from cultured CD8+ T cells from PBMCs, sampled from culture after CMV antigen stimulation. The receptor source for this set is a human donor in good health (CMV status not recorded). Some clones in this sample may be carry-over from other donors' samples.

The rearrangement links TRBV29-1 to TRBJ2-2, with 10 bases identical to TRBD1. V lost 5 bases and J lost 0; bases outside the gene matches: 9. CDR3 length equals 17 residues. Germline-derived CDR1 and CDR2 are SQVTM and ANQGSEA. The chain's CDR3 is CSVWDRGTQTNTGELFF. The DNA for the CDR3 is TGCAGCGTTTGGGACAGGGGCACCCAGACGAACACCGGGGAGCTGTTTTTT.

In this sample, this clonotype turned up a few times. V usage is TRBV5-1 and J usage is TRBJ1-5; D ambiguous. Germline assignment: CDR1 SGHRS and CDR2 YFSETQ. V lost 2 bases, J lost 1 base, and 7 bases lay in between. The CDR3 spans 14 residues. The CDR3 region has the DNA TGCGCCAGCAGCTTCGAAGGGAGCAATCAGCCCCAGCATTTT. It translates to CASSFEGSNQPQHF. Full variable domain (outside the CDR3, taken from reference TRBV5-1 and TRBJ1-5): KAGVTQTPRYLIKTRGQQVTLSCSPISGHRSVSWYQQTPGQGLQFLFEYFSETQRNKGNFPGRFSGRQFSNSRSEMNVSTLELGDSALYLCASSFEGSNQPQHFGDGTRLSIL.